These 11 T cell receptor beta chains came from one sample sequenced in a study of T cell responses to AZD1222 COVID-19 vaccine. This table comes from immunoSEQ multiplex PCR, and its TCRdb copy is limited to in-frame clones, with some not included. In the table there are approximately 110,000 clones, 82% of which are singletons. This specimen was peripheral blood, taken on day 0 of AZD1222 vaccination. Receptors were obtained from an adult in good health.

This chain joins TRBV5-1 and TRBJ1-1; D may be TRBD1 (6 bases). CDR1 and CDR2 (germline): SGHRS, YFSETQ. The CDR3 runs to 14 residues. Trimming cost V 2 bases and J 6 bases, with 14 bases left between them. CDR3 protein: CASSFTGSLPEAFF. The CDR3, as DNA: TGCGCCAGCAGCTTTACAGGGTCGCTACCTGAAGCTTTCTTT. The full variable domain, completed using reference TRBV5-1 and TRBJ1-1, is KAGVTQTPRYLIKTRGQQVTLSCSPISGHRSVSWYQQTPGQGLQFLFEYFSETQRNKGNFPGRFSGRQFSNSRSEMNVSTLELGDSALYLCASSFTGSLPEAFFGQGTRLTVV.

V and J are TRBV19 and TRBJ2-7; no definite D call. This CDR3 comprises 13 residues. V lost 3 bases, J lost 2 bases, and 8 bases lay in between. CDR1 is LNHDA, CDR2 SQIVND, per germline (reference sequence). The CDR3 protein is CASSINPPYEQYF. In DNA, the CDR3 is TGTGCCAGTAGTATTAATCCCCCCTACGAGCAGTACTTC.

The V and J genes are TRBV14 and TRBJ2-1; 7 positions agree with TRBD2. V lost 1 base to trimming and J lost 3 bases; unmatched junction nucleotides: 6. Per germline, CDR1 SGHDN and CDR2 FVKESK. The CDR3 is made up of 16 amino acids. The CDR3: CASSQARRGIYNEQFF. The CDR3 nucleotides read TGTGCCAGCAGCCAAGCGCGGCGGGGGATCTACAATGAGCAGTTCTTC.

This chain uses TRBV18 with TRBJ1-3, with a tentative D call TRBD1 (6 bases). Trimming removed 3 bases at V and 6 bases at J, with 12 bases between. Germline lookup yields CDR1 KGHSH and CDR2 LQKENI. CDR3 length equals 14 residues. CDR3 region: CASSPGTRENTIYF. DNA of the CDR3: TGTGCCAGCTCACCTGGGACAAGGGAAAACACCATATATTTT.

The chain couples TRBV7-6 to TRBJ1-1; the D is unclear. CDR3 size: 13 residues. V was clipped by 3 bases and J by 4 bases, with 9 bases between them. Germline CDR1 is SGHVS and CDR2 is FNYEAQ. The CDR3 DNA sequence: TGTGCCAGCAGCTTGGCAGACGGCACTGAAGCTTTCTTT. Residues: CASSLADGTEAFF.

In its sample, this clone was seen a few times. The rearrangement links TRBV29-1 to TRBJ2-2, with D hard to call. V was trimmed by 7 bases and J by 0 bases, leaving 9 bases between them. Germline values: CDR1 SQVTM, CDR2 ANQGSEA. The CDR3 sequence is 13 residues long. CDR3 sequence reads: CSDSPANTGELFF. The CDR3 nucleotides are TGCAGCGACTCCCCAGCGAACACCGGGGAGCTGTTTTTT.

The chain combines TRBV7-9 with TRBJ2-7; TRBD1 aligns across 9 bases. CDR1 is SEHNR, CDR2 FQNEAQ, per germline (reference sequence). J lost 4 bases, V lost 8 bases, and 12 bases had no gene match. This CDR3 has 15 residues. CDR3 loop: CASHIAGTGSYEQYF. CDR3 nucleotides: TGTGCCAGCCATATAGCCGGGACAGGGTCGTACGAGCAGTACTTC.

The chain employs TRBV19 and TRBJ1-5, with D unresolved. Trimming took 1 base from V and 4 from J, leaving 14 bases between them. Germline V gives CDR1 LNHDA, CDR2 SQIVND (reference sequence). The CDR3 has 16 amino acids. CDR3 nucleotides: TGTGCCAGTAGTATAGTCGTCGCAGGCTTGAATCAGCCCCAGCATTTT. Its protein is CASSIVVAGLNQPQHF.

CDR3 DNA sequence: TGTGCCAGCAGGAGGGCGGGCGAGCAGTACTTC. Its protein is CASRRAGEQYF. The chain links TRBV11-2 to TRBJ2-7; tentatively, D is TRBD2 (5 bases). The V end lost 6 bases, the J end lost 6 bases, and 9 bases lay between the germline ends. The CDR3 has 11 residues. Looked up from germline, CDR1 is SGHAT and CDR2 is FQNNGV.

V is TRBV27 and J is TRBJ1-2, with 7 bases identical to TRBD1. The CDR3 spans 16 residues. Germline V CDR1 and CDR2: MNHEY, SMNVEV (reference sequence). V shed 2 bases, J shed 7 bases, and the junction held 13 bases outside the gene matches. This chain's CDR3 is CASSLRGDSWATGYTF. The CDR3 DNA is TGTGCCAGCAGTTTAAGAGGGGACAGTTGGGCCACTGGCTACACCTTC.

This clone qualifies as medium-sized. The chain is built from TRBV4-3 and TRBJ2-5; D might be TRBD2 (7 bases). Trimming left V 0 bases short and J 4 bases short, with 12 bases between. The CDR3 consists of 15 residues. Germline CDR1 and CDR2: LGHNA and YSLEER. The CDR3 coding sequence is TGCGCCAGCAGCCAAGATTGGGGGGGCGGAGAGACCCAGTACTTC. It specifies CASSQDWGGGETQYF.